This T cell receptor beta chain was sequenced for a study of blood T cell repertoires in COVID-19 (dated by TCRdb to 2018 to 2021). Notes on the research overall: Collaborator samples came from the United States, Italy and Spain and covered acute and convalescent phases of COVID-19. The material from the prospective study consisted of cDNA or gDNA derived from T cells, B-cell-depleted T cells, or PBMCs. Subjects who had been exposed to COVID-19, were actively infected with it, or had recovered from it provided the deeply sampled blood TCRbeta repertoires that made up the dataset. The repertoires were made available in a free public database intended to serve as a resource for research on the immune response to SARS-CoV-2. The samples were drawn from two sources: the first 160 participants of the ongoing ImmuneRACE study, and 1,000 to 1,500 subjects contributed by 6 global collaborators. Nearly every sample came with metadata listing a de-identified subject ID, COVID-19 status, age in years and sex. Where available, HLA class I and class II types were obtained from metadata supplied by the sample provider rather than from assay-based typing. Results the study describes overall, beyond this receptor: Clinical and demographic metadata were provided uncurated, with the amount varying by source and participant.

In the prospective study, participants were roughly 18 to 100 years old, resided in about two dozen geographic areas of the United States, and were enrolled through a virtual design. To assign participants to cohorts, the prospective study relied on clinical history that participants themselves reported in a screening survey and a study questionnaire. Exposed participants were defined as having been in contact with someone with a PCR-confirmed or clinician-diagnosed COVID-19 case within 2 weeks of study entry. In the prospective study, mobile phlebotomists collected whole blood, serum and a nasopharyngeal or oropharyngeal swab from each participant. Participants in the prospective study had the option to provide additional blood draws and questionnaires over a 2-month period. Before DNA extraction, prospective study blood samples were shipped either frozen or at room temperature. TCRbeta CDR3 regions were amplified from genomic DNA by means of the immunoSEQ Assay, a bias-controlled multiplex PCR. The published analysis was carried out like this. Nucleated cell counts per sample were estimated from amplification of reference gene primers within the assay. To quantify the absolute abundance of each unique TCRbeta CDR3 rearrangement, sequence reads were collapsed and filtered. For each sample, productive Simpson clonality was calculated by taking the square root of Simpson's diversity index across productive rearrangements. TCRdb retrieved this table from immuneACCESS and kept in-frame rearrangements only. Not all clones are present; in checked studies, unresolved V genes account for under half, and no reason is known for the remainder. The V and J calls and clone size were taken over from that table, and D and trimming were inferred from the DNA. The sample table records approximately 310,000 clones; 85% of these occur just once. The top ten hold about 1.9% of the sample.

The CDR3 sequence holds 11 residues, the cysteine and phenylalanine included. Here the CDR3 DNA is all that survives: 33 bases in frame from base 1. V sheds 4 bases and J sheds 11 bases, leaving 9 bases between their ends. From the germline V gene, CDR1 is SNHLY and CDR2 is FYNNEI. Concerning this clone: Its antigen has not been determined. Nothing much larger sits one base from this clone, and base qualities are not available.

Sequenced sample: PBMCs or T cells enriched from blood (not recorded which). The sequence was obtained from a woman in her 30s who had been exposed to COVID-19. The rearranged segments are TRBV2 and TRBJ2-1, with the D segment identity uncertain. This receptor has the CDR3 CASSVKLQQFF. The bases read TGTGCCAGCAGTGTCAAGCTACAGCAGTTCTTC.